This T cell receptor (beta chain) appears in the sequencing data of a study of neurological immune-mediated disorders (dated 2019 in TCRdb). As for the study more broadly: Using UMI-based sequencing, the study compared peripheral blood TCR-beta repertoires from patients with HTLV-I-associated myelopathy (HAM/TSP), patients with multiple sclerosis, and healthy controls. Longitudinal samples, technical triplicates and paired sorted CD4+ and CD8+ T-cell subsets, alongside PBMC samples, were included among the roughly 100 TCR-beta libraries. The cohort included about 70 subjects: some 15 with HAM/TSP, approximately 34 with multiple sclerosis, and approximately 20 healthy controls.

cDNA was synthesized by template-switch 5'RACE using a primer carrying a 10-nucleotide random unique molecular identifier by which each TCR transcript was tagged. Each sequencing run produced over 160 million TCR-beta sequences covering 15-18 subjects. The RNeasy kit was used to extract total RNA. TCR-beta VDJ regions were amplified with primers for the TCR constant region and the 5'RACE anchor, using the KAPA Real-time Library Amplification kit. Sample indexes and Illumina adaptors were added in a first PCR, after which library yield was increased in a second PCR. After Ampure bead purification, the roughly 650 bp TCR product was size-selected on a 2% E-gel SizeSelection system. Before pooling, libraries had their quality checked on a Bioanalyzer, their concentration measured with Qubit, and their quantity determined with the Kapa Library Quantification kit. An Illumina HiSeq 2500 sequenced the libraries paired-end 2 x 150 bp. To increase sequence diversity, about 25-30% phiX was spiked into each library pool. In the authors' own workflow: The UMI-based MiGEC pipeline processed quality-filtered reads and removed over 75% of raw TCR sequences during error correction. IMGT germline references were used for alignment of VDJ genes, and clonotypes were defined by a unique CDR3 amino acid sequence together with V-J genes. Clonal expansion, Shannon diversity, and CDR3 relatedness (CalcPairwiseDistances, ClusterSamples) were evaluated with VDJtools, and phylogenetic trees were built with CLCbio workbench. A clone was classed as expanded if it had 8 or more unique UMIs, a cutoff based on coefficient-of-variation modelling across technical triplicates. Clones were called with MiXCR by TCRdb after fastp trimmed the public reads at Q25, and only in-frame beta chains were retained. Merged by CDR3 protein, the rows form single entries marked with the most common genes and DNA. Clone size and V and J calls follow TCRdb, not the original study. In this sample the table shows around 25,000 distinct CDR3 sequences, 13% of which occur a single time. Around 15% of the sample belongs to the ten largest clones.

Libraries from unsorted PBMCs were made from 2 million PBMCs kept in RNAlater at -80 degrees C until RNA extraction. Peripheral blood was subjected to Ficoll-Hypaque density gradient centrifugation to isolate PBMCs, which were then cryopreserved in liquid nitrogen. With regard to this clonotype: The clone's antigen remains unknown. The input lacks base qualities; no much larger clone sits a single base away.

General findings and caveats noted by the study authors: No identical CDR3 amino acid sequences were found to be shared among expanded clones across subjects, suggesting that TCR-beta repertoires were private in all groups. TCR clonal expansion was highest in HAM/TSP patients and lowest in MS patients, with MS patients falling below even healthy controls.

The sample taken for sequencing was PBMCs. The TCR sequence derives from a woman aged 35 to 49 with HTLV-1-associated myelopathy (HAM/TSP).

Read as DNA, the sequence is TGTGCCAGCAGCTCCCTCAGGGATTCCCTGGAAGATACGCAGTATTTT. Protein translation: CASSSLRDSLEDTQYF. This chain is built from TRBV11-2 and TRBJ2-3; the best D guess is TRBD1, with 5 bases matching. The V and J ends are trimmed by 4 bases and 5 bases, leaving 19 bases between them. Taken from cysteine to phenylalanine, the CDR3 has 16 residues. Only CDR3 DNA is held: 48 bases, read in frame from base 1. CDR1 and CDR2, per the germline V gene, are SGHAT and FQNNGV.